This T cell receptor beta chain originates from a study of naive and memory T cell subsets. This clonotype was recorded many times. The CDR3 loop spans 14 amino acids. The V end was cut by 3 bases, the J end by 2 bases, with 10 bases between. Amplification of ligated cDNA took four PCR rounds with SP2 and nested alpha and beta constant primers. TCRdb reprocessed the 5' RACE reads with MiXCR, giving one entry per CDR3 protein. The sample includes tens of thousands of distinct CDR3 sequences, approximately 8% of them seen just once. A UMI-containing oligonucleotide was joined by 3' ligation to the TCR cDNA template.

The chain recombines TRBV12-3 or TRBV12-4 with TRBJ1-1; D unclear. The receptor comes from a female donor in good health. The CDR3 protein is CASSLFGYNTEAFF. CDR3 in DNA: TGTGCCAGCAGTTTGTTTGGGTATAACACTGAAGCTTTCTTT.